The sequence of this T cell receptor beta chain was determined in a study of T cell responses to AZD1222 COVID-19 vaccine. Whole-study findings and limits: After two AZD1222 doses, spike-specific TCR breadth and depth rose versus day 0. Recipients of AZD1222 seropositive at baseline numbered only 5 or 6. Clonal diversity was possibly underestimated, and the donors were mostly white British, with more females.

Using immunoSEQ multiplex PCR, the repertoire was profiled, and TCRdb retains in-frame clones only, with some absent. Among roughly 99,000 clones listed, around 87% were seen once. After removal of 0 bases from V and 3 bases from J, the junction contained 6 bases not matched to a gene. This CDR3 comprises 16 residues. As for this clone: The antigen is undetermined.

The sample here was peripheral blood, taken on day 0 of AZD1222 vaccination. The sequence came from an adult in good health. This chain connects TRBV5-3 to TRBJ1-5, with 7 positions matching TRBD1. TRBV5-3 is an ORF, with its function uncertain. The CDR3 DNA reads as TGTGCCAGAAGCTTGGAGCGGACAGGTCACAATCAGCCCCAGCATTTT. Translated: CARSLERTGHNQPQHF.